Below are 11 T cell receptor beta chains sequenced from a single sample in a study of CD8 T cells in ankylosing spondylitis. TCRdb reprocessed the 5' RACE reads with MiXCR, giving one entry per CDR3 protein. This sample has 35,000 to 40,000 distinct CDR3 sequences, with approximately 15% found just once. The sample taken for sequencing was blood. The origin of the receptors is a male donor with ankylosing spondylitis or in good health (not recorded which).

This clonotype came up many times. The chain uses TRBV29-1 and TRBJ2-5, with 9 bases that match TRBD1. Per germline, CDR1 SQVTM and CDR2 ANQGSEA. The CDR3 sequence is 13 residues long. The J segment lost 5 bases and the V segment lost 6 bases, leaving 7 bases of the junction unmatched. The CDR3, as DNA: TGCAGCGTCCGGGACAGGGTAACGGAGACCCAGTACTTC. Residues: CSVRDRVTETQYF. Full variable domain (rest looked up from reference TRBV29-1 and TRBJ2-5): SAVISQKPSRDICQRGTSLTIQCQVDSQVTMMFWYRQQPGQSLTLIATANQGSEATYESGFVIDKFPISRPNLTFSTLTVSNMSPEDSSIYLCSVRDRVTETQYFGPGTRLLVL.

The gene calls are TRBV29-1 and TRBJ2-1, with 12 bases lining up with TRBD2. The CDR3 consists of 15 residues. Germline V gives CDR1 SQVTM, CDR2 ANQGSEA. V was pared by 6 bases and J by 4 bases, with 7 bases of the junction left unmatched. This CDR3 is CSVASGRDRYNEQFF. The CDR3, as DNA: TGCAGCGTGGCTAGCGGGAGGGATAGGTACAATGAGCAGTTCTTC.

This clonotype has a handful of counts. The rearrangement uses TRBV7-9 and TRBJ2-2; D not resolved. V was trimmed by 5 bases and J by 2 bases, leaving 12 bases between them. Germline assignment: CDR1 SEHNR and CDR2 FQNEAQ (reference sequence). The CDR3 totals 15 residues. The CDR3 DNA reads as TGTGCCAGCAGCCGGACCCTCCCAAACACCGGGGAGCTGTTTTTT. Its protein is CASSRTLPNTGELFF. The entire variable domain, with the rest obtained from reference TRBV7-9 and TRBJ2-2, is as follows: DTGVSQNPRHKITKRGQNVTFRCDPISEHNRLYWYRQTLGQGPEFLTYFQNEAQLEKSRLLSDRFSAERPKGSFSTLEIQRTEQGDSAMYLCASSRTLPNTGELFFGEGSRLTVL.

The chain recombines TRBV25-1 with TRBJ2-2, with TRBD2 identical over 9 bases. The V gene end was trimmed by 6 bases and the J gene end by 6 bases; junction bases not matched to a gene: 14. CDR3 length equals 17 residues. Germline CDR1 and CDR2: MGHDK and SYGVNS. The CDR3 DNA follows: TGTGCCAGCAGCACCGATGATAGCGGGAGTTCTGCCGGGGAGCTGTTTTTT. Protein: CASSTDDSGSSAGELFF.

The table lists this clonotype with a few counts. Compared with germline, one end of the junction differs, possibly owing to a read error. The chain carries TRBV20-1 and TRBJ2-2; no definite D call. The length of the CDR3 is 14 residues. The germline gives CDR1 DFQATT, CDR2 SNEGSKA (reference sequence). CDR3 residues: CSVGGPTKTGELFF. The CDR3 DNA is TGCAGTGTAGGCGGTCCCACGAAGACCGGGGAGCTGTTTTTT.

This clonotype was counted a few times. The rearrangement links TRBV4-2 to TRBJ2-2, with a tentative D call TRBD2 (6 bases). The germline gives CDR1 LGHNA, CDR2 YNFKEQ. The CDR3 is 15 residues long. The V end was cut by 5 bases, the J end by 6 bases, with 16 bases between. CDR3 DNA sequence: TGTGCCAGCAGCGATTTTACGGGAGTGCCCGGGGAGCTGTTTTTT. It codes for CASSDFTGVPGELFF.

This chain connects TRBV12-3 or TRBV12-4 to TRBJ2-2; D is tentatively TRBD1 or TRBD2 (6 bases each). V lost 4 bases to trimming and J lost 2 bases, with 11 bases between them. The CDR3 loop spans 15 amino acids. CDR3 protein: CASSWGAGNTGELFF. The CDR3 nucleotides read TGTGCCAGCAGTTGGGGGGCTGGTAACACCGGGGAGCTGTTTTTT.

The chain couples TRBV30 to TRBJ2-3; no firm D call. The ends were cut back, 1 base at V and 2 bases at J, with 10 bases in the middle. Germline assignment: CDR1 GTSNPN and CDR2 SVGIG (reference sequence). CDR3 length equals 14 residues. CDR3 nucleotide sequence: TGTGCCTGGAGTGCGGCCCGGATCACAGATACGCAGTATTTT. It specifies CAWSAARITDTQYF.

The chain has TRBV6-2 or TRBV6-3 and TRBJ2-7; possibly TRBD2 for D (6 bases). V gave up 6 bases and J gave up 4 bases, with 16 bases separating them. This CDR3 spans 14 amino acids. The germline V gene encodes CDR1 MNHEY and CDR2 SVGEGT. Here the CDR3 reads CASRLSGGVYEQYF. The CDR3 coding sequence is TGTGCCAGCAGACTTAGCGGAGGTGTTTACGAGCAGTACTTC.

The J gene is TRBJ2-2, the V gene TRBV12-3 or TRBV12-4, with no clear D. CDR3 length: 15 residues. V lost 8 bases and J lost 5, with 18 bases in between. This chain's CDR3 is CASSPKRSGTGELFF. In DNA form, the CDR3 reads TGTGCCAGCTCCCCGAAAAGGAGTGGTACCGGGGAGCTGTTTTTT.

The V and J genes are TRBV5-1 and TRBJ1-1, with D hard to call. The CDR3 loop spans 14 amino acids. Germline assignment: CDR1 SGHRS and CDR2 YFSETQ. Trimming stripped 0 bases from V and 2 bases from J, with 8 bases between. The CDR3 DNA reads TGCGCCAGCAGCTTGGATGGCACTAACACTGAAGCTTTCTTT. It encodes CASSLDGTNTEAFF.